The source of this T cell receptor (beta chain) is a study of blood T cell repertoires in COVID-19. In the study overall: Samples came from the United States, Italy and Spain, spanning acute and convalescent COVID-19.

As handled by the study authors: Amplification from reference gene primers served as the basis for estimated nucleated cell counts. Data came from immunoSEQ multiplex PCR; TCRdb stores just in-frame clones and leaves some out. D and trimming were read from the DNA, whereas the V and J calls and clone size are those reported in that table. In the table there are roughly 90,000 clones, roughly nine tenths of which are singletons. V lost 1 base, J lost 12 bases, and 22 bases lay in between. Germline CDR1 reads LGHDT; CDR2 reads YNNKEL (reference sequence). This CDR3 spans 16 amino acids. This rearrangement joins TRBV3-1 (or the pseudogene TRBV3-2) to TRBJ2-1, with D perhaps matching TRBD2 (6 bases). Input material: peripheral blood. This sequence was found in a woman aged 80 or over with active COVID-19. For the CDR3, the DNA is TGTGCCAGCAGCCAAGTATTCGCCAGCTCTGATAGCGGGCAGTTCTTC. It yields the protein CASSQVFASSDSGQFF.